This T cell receptor (beta chain) came from a study of T cell clones after liver transplantation. Unstimulated PBMCs were sorted into CD3+CD4+ and CD3+CD8+ populations. As for this clone: Additional DNA sequences in this sample encode the identical CDR3.

Generated by immunoSEQ multiplex PCR, the TCRdb table keeps only in-frame clones and is missing some. The sample has tens of thousands of clones; 80% to 95% are singletons. Between the trimmed V and J ends, which lost 3 bases and 4 bases, there was a span of 9 bases. The CDR3 extends over 13 amino acids. Germline assignment: CDR1 LNHDA and CDR2 SQIVND (reference sequence). The sequencing here drew on CD4+ T cells from blood, taken around 25 months after liver transplant. The chain combines TRBV19 with TRBJ1-2; D is uncertain. The clonotype comes from a human patient who received a liver transplant. The graft donor may account for some of the T cells. The CDR3 nucleotides are TGTGCCAGTAGTATCGAGGGTAGCTATGGCTACACCTTC. This gives the protein CASSIEGSYGYTF.